A single sample gave rise to the 32 T cell receptor beta chains below, sequenced in a study of shared clonotypes between healthy human individuals. The repertoire was sequenced with immunoSEQ multiplex PCR; TCRdb's copy has only in-frame clones and lacks some. The repertoire consists of roughly 2,300,000 clones, with around 93% occurring once and the leading ten covering 0.37%. Sequencing was done on a sample of naive CD4+ T cells from PBMCs. Indicated subset: CD45RA+ positively selected. All receptors come from a man younger than 30 in good health. Some clones in this sample may be carry-over from other donors' samples.

This chain connects TRBV28 to TRBJ1-4; a possible D gene is TRBD1 (6 bases). The CDR3 has 16 amino acids. V shed 6 bases and J shed 0 bases, with 14 bases lying between them. Germline V gene data show CDR1 as MDHEN and CDR2 as SYDVKM. The CDR3 sequence is CASRPGGGTTNEKLFF. CDR3 coding DNA: TGTGCCAGCAGGCCGGGGGGCGGGACAACTAATGAAAAACTGTTTTTT.

The chain joins TRBV29-1 to TRBJ2-5; D is unresolved. CDR3 length equals 13 residues. Looked up from germline, CDR1 is SQVTM and CDR2 is ANQGSEA. V shed 4 bases and J shed 0 bases, with 9 bases lying between them. In nucleotides, the CDR3 is TGCAGCGTTGGATTTCAGTACCAAGAGACCCAGTACTTC. It specifies CSVGFQYQETQYF. The variable domain in full, with the rest retrieved from reference TRBV29-1 and TRBJ2-5, is SAVISQKPSRDICQRGTSLTIQCQVDSQVTMMFWYRQQPGQSLTLIATANQGSEATYESGFVIDKFPISRPNLTFSTLTVSNMSPEDSSIYLCSVGFQYQETQYFGPGTRLLVL.

The chain is built from TRBV5-1 and TRBJ1-1, with D perhaps TRBD1 (5 bases). The CDR3 runs 15 residues. Germline V gene lookup returns CDR1 SGHRS and CDR2 YFSETQ. V shed 4 bases and J shed 1 base, with 14 bases lying between them. CDR3 sequence reads: CASSRIQGRNTEAFF. Written as DNA, the CDR3 is TGCGCCAGCAGCCGAATTCAGGGTAGGAACACTGAAGCTTTCTTT.

CDR3 in amino acids: CASSDRVLDTEAFF. DNA for the CDR3: TGCGCCAGCAGCGACAGGGTTTTGGACACTGAAGCTTTCTTT. J is TRBJ1-1 and V is TRBV5-1, with 7 bases identical to TRBD1. This CDR3 contains 14 residues. The germline V gene has CDR1 SGHRS and CDR2 YFSETQ. Trimming at V came to 4 bases and at J to 3 bases, leaving 6 bases not matched to a gene.

The rearrangement uses TRBV7-3 and TRBJ1-3, with D possibly matching TRBD1 (6 bases). CDR1 SGHTA and CDR2 FQGTGA come from the germline V gene. Trimming shortened V by 5 bases and J by 3 bases, and 11 bases separated the two germline ends. The CDR3 is 14 amino acids. CDR3: CASSEQGLGNTIYF. As DNA, the CDR3 is TGTGCCAGCAGCGAACAGGGCCTTGGAAACACCATATATTTT.

V gene TRBV28 combines with J gene TRBJ2-6; 12 bases are a match to TRBD2. The CDR3 runs to 17 residues. The trim removed 6 bases at V and 4 bases at J, leaving 7 bases unmatched. Germline V lookup: CDR1 MDHEN, CDR2 SYDVKM. CDR3 in amino acids: CASRTLAGGPGANVLTF. The CDR3, as DNA: TGTGCCAGCAGGACACTAGCGGGAGGCCCCGGGGCCAACGTCCTGACTTTC.

The chain links TRBV28 to TRBJ1-4; a weak D match, TRBD1 (5 bases). This CDR3 region has 16 residues. Deletions cut 2 bases from V and 0 bases from J, with 10 bases between. Germline CDR1 and CDR2: MDHEN and SYDVKM. Here the CDR3 reads CASSLRDSTTNEKLFF. CDR3 DNA: TGTGCCAGCAGTTTAAGGGACTCCACAACTAATGAAAAACTGTTTTTT.

V and J are TRBV9 and TRBJ2-1; D might be TRBD2 (6 bases). The CDR3 covers 15 residues. Trimming took 3 bases from V and 8 from J, leaving 18 bases between them. Germline V gene lookup returns CDR1 SGDLS and CDR2 YYNGEE. The CDR3 sequence is CASSASGVTGYEQFF. The CDR3 nucleotides read TGTGCCAGCAGCGCCTCGGGAGTAACTGGCTATGAGCAGTTCTTC.

This clone has just one count. This chain uses TRBV28 with TRBJ1-1; 11 positions agree with TRBD1. V was clipped by 8 bases and J by 8 bases; unmatched bases: 10. This CDR3 is built from 14 residues. The germline V gene has CDR1 MDHEN and CDR2 SYDVKM. The CDR3 loop is CASGGQGAWTEAFF. DNA of the CDR3: TGTGCCAGCGGAGGACAGGGGGCATGGACCGAAGCTTTCTTT.

CDR3 sequence reads: CASSFQGGARETQYF. CDR3 nucleotides: TGTGCCAGCAGCTTCCAGGGGGGGGCTCGAGAGACCCAGTACTTC. V gene TRBV7-2 combines with J gene TRBJ2-5, with D perhaps given as TRBD1 or TRBD2 (7 bases each). Looked up from germline, CDR1 is SGHTA and CDR2 is FQGNSA. The CDR3 spans 15 residues. V was cut by 3 bases and J by 4 bases, with 15 bases left in between.

CDR3 amino acids: CSAMFNEQFF. As DNA, the CDR3 is TGCAGTGCTATGTTCAATGAGCAGTTCTTC. V usage is TRBV20-1 and J usage is TRBJ2-1; no reliable D call. Trimming removed 4 bases at V and 6 bases at J, with 4 bases between. Germline CDR1 DFQATT, CDR2 SNEGSKA (reference sequence). This CDR3 comprises 10 residues.

The rearrangement joins TRBV7-2 to TRBJ2-3; 16 positions agree with TRBD2. Germline CDR1 SGHTA, CDR2 FQGNSA. V gave up 4 bases and J gave up 6 bases; unmatched junction bases: 7. The CDR3 sequence is 17 residues long. DNA for the CDR3: TGTGCCAGCAGCTCGGGACTAGCGGGAGGGTCAGGGGATACGCAGTATTTT. Protein sequence: CASSSGLAGGSGDTQYF.

The chain joins TRBV5-1 to TRBJ2-3; 7 bases agree with TRBD2. Germline assignment: CDR1 SGHRS and CDR2 YFSETQ. V lost 0 bases and J lost 8; bases outside the gene matches: 12. The CDR3 is 16 amino acids. The CDR3 sequence: CASSLDPSGLQGTQYF. CDR3 nucleotides: TGCGCCAGCAGCTTGGATCCTAGCGGTCTCCAGGGTACGCAGTATTTT.

The rearrangement uses TRBV14 and TRBJ2-7; 9 bases match TRBD1. Trimming removed 1 base from V and 7 bases from J; junction bases left unmatched: 11. Germline lookup yields CDR1 SGHDN and CDR2 FVKESK. The CDR3 runs 16 residues. The CDR3 coding sequence is TGTGCCAGCAGCCAAGTAAACCGGGACAGGGTAGGAGAGCAGTACTTC. Its protein is CASSQVNRDRVGEQYF.

The chain couples TRBV7-3 to TRBJ2-5; perhaps TRBD2 as D (5 bases). Germline V gene data show CDR1 as SGHTA and CDR2 as FQGTGA. V lost 1 base and J 2 bases, leaving 17 bases between the germline ends. The CDR3 sequence is 17 residues long. The CDR3: CASSLRGGGLGQETQYF. CDR3 sequence (DNA): TGTGCCAGCAGCTTAAGAGGAGGTGGTTTGGGACAAGAGACCCAGTACTTC. The whole variable domain, filled in from reference TRBV7-3 and TRBJ2-5, reads GAGVSQTPSNKVTEKGKYVELRCDPISGHTALYWYRQSLGQGPEFLIYFQGTGAADDSGLPNDRFFAVRPEGSVSTLKIQRTERGDSAVYLCASSLRGGGLGQETQYFGPGTRLLVL.

The CDR3 reads CASSWGRETQYF. CDR3 coding DNA: TGTGCCAGCAGCTGGGGGCGAGAGACCCAGTACTTC. The chain couples TRBV11-2 to TRBJ2-5; a weak D match, TRBD1 (6 bases). Germline V gene sequence: CDR1 SGHAT, CDR2 FQNNGV. This CDR3 contains 12 residues. V lost 4 bases to trimming and J lost 4 bases, with 7 bases between them.

This chain joins TRBV2 and TRBJ1-4; no clear D. Trimming stripped 6 bases from V and 0 bases from J, with 8 bases between. This CDR3 is 14 amino acids long. The V gene's germline CDR1 is SNHLY and CDR2 FYNNEI. The CDR3 DNA reads TGTGCCAGCAGCAAACAGACAACTAATGAAAAACTGTTTTTT. Amino acids: CASSKQTTNEKLFF.

V usage is TRBV6-1 and J usage is TRBJ1-2, with TRBD1 identical over 9 bases. Germline values: CDR1 MNHNS, CDR2 SASEGT. This CDR3 has 14 residues. The V gene end was trimmed by 5 bases and the J gene end by 5 bases; junction bases not matched to a gene: 6. The CDR3 DNA follows: TGTGCCAGCAGTTCCATGGACAGGGGTTATGGCTACACCTTC. This encodes CASSSMDRGYGYTF.

The CDR3 sequence is CASNTHAAGDTQYF. The CDR3 DNA reads as TGTGCCAGCAACACCCACGCCGCCGGGGATACGCAGTATTTT. The chain employs TRBV7-6 and TRBJ2-3; D gene ambiguous. CDR3 length: 14 residues. The V and J ends lost 7 bases and 6 bases respectively, with 17 bases between them. Germline CDR1 is SGHVS and CDR2 is FNYEAQ.

The V and J genes are TRBV15 and TRBJ2-1, with D perhaps matching TRBD1 or TRBD2 (6 bases each). The CDR3 length is 13 residues. Looked up from germline, CDR1 is LNHNV and CDR2 is YYDKDF (reference sequence). V lost 3 bases, J lost 9 bases, and 12 bases lay in between. The CDR3 loop reads CATSREGVPEQFF. Written as DNA, the CDR3 is TGTGCCACCAGCAGGGAGGGGGTCCCTGAGCAGTTCTTC.

CDR3 in amino acids: CASSRTPSVEDEKLFF. In nucleotides, the CDR3 is TGCGCCAGCAGCCGGACCCCTAGTGTCGAGGATGAAAAACTGTTTTTT. The genes are TRBV4-1 and TRBJ1-4; no clear D gene. Trimming shortened V by 4 bases and J by 6 bases, and 18 bases separated the two germline ends. This CDR3 contains 16 residues. Germline V lookup: CDR1 MGHRA, CDR2 YSYEKL.

V usage is TRBV6-1 and J usage is TRBJ1-5; D gene ambiguous. Trimming shortened V by 7 bases and J by 9 bases, and 16 bases separated the two germline ends. The CDR3 totals 13 residues. Per the germline V gene, CDR1 is MNHNS and CDR2 is SASEGT. In DNA form, the CDR3 reads TGTGCCAGCACCTTGGACGGTGTAAGGCCCCAGCATTTT. Translated, it gives CASTLDGVRPQHF.

The chain has TRBV7-9 and TRBJ2-7; D gene uncertain. This CDR3 is built from 12 residues. Germline CDR1 is SEHNR and CDR2 is FQNEAQ (reference sequence). V was pared by 5 bases and J by 5 bases, with 10 bases between. DNA of the CDR3: TGTGCCAGCAGCCAGGATCACCACGAGCAGTACTTC. This sequence encodes CASSQDHHEQYF.

V and J are TRBV5-1 and TRBJ1-1, with D possibly matching TRBD1 (5 bases). The V gene's germline CDR1 is SGHRS and CDR2 YFSETQ. V lost 4 bases, J lost 1 base, and 17 bases lay in between. The CDR3 covers 16 residues. The CDR3 sequence: CASSSTTTTGNTEAFF. The DNA for the CDR3 is TGCGCCAGCAGCAGTACGACTACTACAGGGAACACTGAAGCTTTCTTT.

To note about this clone: Within the sample, other DNA sequences also encode this same CDR3. The chain recombines TRBV7-9 with TRBJ1-1; D is unclear. The CDR3 spans 13 residues. Per germline, CDR1 SEHNR and CDR2 FQNEAQ (reference sequence). The V gene lost 1 base and the J gene lost 1 base, with 4 bases spanning the gap. In DNA form, the CDR3 reads TGTGCCAGCAGCTTAGTCGAGAACACTGAAGCTTTCTTT. This sequence encodes CASSLVENTEAFF.

As concerns this clone: Other DNA sequences in the same sample also yield this CDR3. The chain combines TRBV7-3 with TRBJ2-5, with unresolved D. The length of the CDR3 is 15 residues. Germline V gene lookup returns CDR1 SGHTA and CDR2 FQGTGA. V was cut by 1 base and J by 1 base, with 10 bases left in between. The CDR3 loop reads CASSLISGPQETQYF. CDR3 bases: TGTGCCAGCAGCTTAATTTCAGGTCCCCAAGAGACCCAGTACTTC.

The J gene is TRBJ2-7, the V gene TRBV27; TRBD1 agrees at 8 bases. The V gene's germline CDR1 is MNHEY and CDR2 SMNVEV (reference sequence). This CDR3 is 14 amino acids long. After removal of 4 bases from V and 5 bases from J, the junction contained 7 bases not matched to a gene. The CDR3 nucleotides are TGTGCCAGCAGTTCAATCTCAGGGGGCAACGAGCAGTACTTC. Translation: CASSSISGGNEQYF.

V and J are TRBV5-1 and TRBJ2-3; D remains ambiguous. Germline V lookup: CDR1 SGHRS, CDR2 YFSETQ. V shed 2 bases and J shed 4 bases, with 23 bases lying between them. This CDR3 has 18 amino acids. The CDR3 spells CASSFGDSTARISDTQYF. The CDR3 bases are TGCGCCAGCAGCTTTGGGGATTCTACAGCCCGAATCTCAGATACGCAGTATTTT.

The V gene is TRBV11-2, the J gene TRBJ2-7, with a weak D call TRBD2 (5 bases). Germline values: CDR1 SGHAT, CDR2 FQNNGV. The CDR3 covers 12 residues. V dropped 2 bases and J dropped 7 bases, with 9 bases sitting between them. This CDR3 reads CASSLFRGEQYF. In DNA, the CDR3 is TGTGCCAGCAGCTTATTCCGGGGAGAGCAGTACTTC.

V is TRBV6-5 and J is TRBJ1-5; the match to TRBD1 covers 7 bases. Germline V gene sequence: CDR1 MNHEY, CDR2 SVGAGI. This CDR3 has 15 residues. The V segment lost 2 bases and the J segment 6 bases; nucleotides outside the gene matches: 7. The CDR3 nucleotides are TGTGCCAGCAGTTACGTACAGGGGTTGGGTCAGCCCCAGCATTTT. This translates into CASSYVQGLGQPQHF.

On this clone: In the same sample, other DNA sequences code for this CDR3. The CDR3 region is CASSFTGSSYEQYF. The DNA for the CDR3 is TGCGCCAGCAGCTTTACAGGAAGCTCCTACGAGCAGTACTTC. The chain links TRBV5-1 to TRBJ2-7, with TRBD1 as a possible D gene (5 bases). The germline V gene has CDR1 SGHRS and CDR2 YFSETQ. The V and J ends lost 2 bases and 0 bases respectively, with 9 bases between them. The CDR3 has 14 amino acids.

The chain has TRBV5-4 and TRBJ1-1, with a tentative D call TRBD1 (5 bases). V shed 0 bases and J shed 0 bases, with 9 bases lying between them. CDR1 is SGHNT and CDR2 is YYREEE in the germline V gene (reference sequence). The CDR3 spans 15 residues. In DNA, the CDR3 is TGTGCCAGCAGCTTGGATTCGGGGGTGAACACTGAAGCTTTCTTT. As protein: CASSLDSGVNTEAFF.